Listed below are T cell receptor beta chains from one sample, sequenced in a study of blood T cell repertoires in COVID-19. The method was immunoSEQ multiplex PCR; TCRdb's version includes in-frame clones alone and lacks a portion of them. The repertoire holds 100,000 to 150,000 clones, with 81% as singletons. Sequencing was carried out using peripheral blood. These receptors were obtained from a woman aged 55-69 years with active or convalescent COVID-19. Both conserved end residues are part of each CDR3. The D gene is left open where the match is weak. Some rows have no size entry. The others give once, few or many, or a class for an expanded clone.

V gene	J gene	clone size	D gene	CDR3 DNA	CDR3 protein
TRBV19	TRBJ1-1	NA	NA	TGTGCCAGTAAATCACAGGGTAATGGGCCTGAAGCTTTCTTT	CASKSQGNGPEAFF
TRBV9	TRBJ2-1	NA	TRBD2	TGTGCCAGCAGCGATCCTAGCGGGAGGACCCTTGGCTACAATGAGCAGTTCTTC	CASSDPSGRTLGYNEQFF
TRBV12-3/TRBV12-4	TRBJ2-3	NA	TRBD1	TGTGCCAGCACTACATCCGGGACAGGGACGTATTTT	CASTTSGTGTYF
TRBV4-2	TRBJ2-2	NA	TRBD2	TGTGCCAGCAGCCAAGATCTAGCGGGGCATAACACCGGGGAGCTGTTTTTT	CASSQDLAGHNTGELFF
TRBV27	TRBJ2-3	NA	TRBD2	TGTGCCAGCAGTTTTGAGCGGGGGACATCCACAGATACGCAGTATTTT	CASSFERGTSTDTQYF
TRBV5-4	TRBJ2-1	once	TRBD2	TGTGCCAGCAGCTCCGATCCTAGCGGGAGTAATGAGCAGTTCTTC	CASSSDPSGSNEQFF
TRBV6-2/TRBV6-3	TRBJ1-6	NA	NA	TGTGCCAGCAGTCCCGCGGTTGAATCACCCCTCCACTTT	CASSPAVESPLHF
TRBV27	TRBJ1-6	NA	NA	TGTGCCAGCAGTTTTGAGGGAATGGGAAATTCACCCCTCCACTTT	CASSFEGMGNSPLHF
TRBV5-1	TRBJ1-4	few	TRBD1	TGCGCCAGCAGCGAAAAACAGGGGAAGATACTGTTTTTT	CASSEKQGKILFF
TRBV6-5	TRBJ2-2	NA	NA	TGTGCCAGCAGTAATCCGGTGGGGGGAACCGGGGAGCTGTTTTTT	CASSNPVGGTGELFF
TRBV5-4	TRBJ1-4	NA	NA	TGTGCCAGCAGCTCGGGGGGAGGAATCGGAAAACTGTTTTTT	CASSSGGGIGKLFF
TRBV3-1/TRBV3-2	TRBJ1-5	few	NA	TGTGCCAGCAGCCAATTACTCAATCAGCCCCAGCATTTT	CASSQLLNQPQHF
TRBV6-5	TRBJ2-1	NA	TRBD1	TGTGCCAGCAGCACAATACCGGGACAGCGGAATGAGCAGTTCTTC	CASSTIPGQRNEQFF
TRBV21-1	TRBJ1-5	NA	NA	TGTGCCAGCAGCACGATGGACGGAGACTATAGCAATCAGCCCCAGCATTTT	CASSTMDGDYSNQPQHF
TRBV28	TRBJ2-5	NA	NA	TGTGCCAGCAGAAATGGGCCCCGGGAGACCCAGTACTTC	CASRNGPRETQYF
TRBV19	TRBJ2-7	NA	NA	TGTGCCAGTAGTATCCCAGGGCCCTACGAGCAGTACTTC	CASSIPGPYEQYF
TRBV10-3	TRBJ2-5	NA	TRBD2	TGTGCCATCAGTTGGACTAGCACAGAGACCCAGTACTTC	CAISWTSTETQYF
TRBV7-8	TRBJ1-3	NA	NA	TGTGCCAGCAGCCCGGAGGGCAACTCTGGAAACACCATATATTTT	CASSPEGNSGNTIYF